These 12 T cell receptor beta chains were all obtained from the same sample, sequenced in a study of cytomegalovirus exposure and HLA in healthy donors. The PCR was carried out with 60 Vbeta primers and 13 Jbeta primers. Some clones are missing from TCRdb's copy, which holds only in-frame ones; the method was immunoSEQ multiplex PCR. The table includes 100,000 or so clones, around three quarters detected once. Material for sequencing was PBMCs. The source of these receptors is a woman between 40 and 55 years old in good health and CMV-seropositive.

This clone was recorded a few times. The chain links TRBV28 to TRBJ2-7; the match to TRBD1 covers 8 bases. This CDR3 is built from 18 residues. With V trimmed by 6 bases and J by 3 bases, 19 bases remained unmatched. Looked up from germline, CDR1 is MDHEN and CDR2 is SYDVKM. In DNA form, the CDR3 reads TGTGCCAGCAGCCCCCCCGCTGTCGTCGGACAGGGAGTCTACGAGCAGTACTTC. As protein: CASSPPAVVGQGVYEQYF.

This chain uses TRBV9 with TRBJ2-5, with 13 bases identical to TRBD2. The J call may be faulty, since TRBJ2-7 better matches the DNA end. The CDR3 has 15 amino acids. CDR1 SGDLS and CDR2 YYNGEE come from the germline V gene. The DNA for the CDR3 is TGTGCCAGCAGCCCCCGACTAGCGGGAGGCTACGAGCAGTACTTC. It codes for CASSPRLAGGYEQYF.

The CDR3 here is CASSISRTSGTHSYNEQFF. The DNA for the CDR3 is TGTGCCAGTAGTATATCGCGGACTAGCGGGACACACTCCTACAATGAGCAGTTCTTC. The genes are TRBV19 and TRBJ2-1; 12 positions match TRBD2. V dropped 2 bases and J dropped 0; count of bases not matched to a gene: 8. The CDR3 runs 19 residues. Germline CDR1 reads LNHDA; CDR2 reads SQIVND (reference sequence). The full variable domain, in which reference TRBV19 and TRBJ2-1 provide the parts outside the CDR3, is DGGITQSPKYLFRKEGQNVTLSCEQNLNHDAMYWYRQDPGQGLRLIYYSQIVNDFQKGDIAEGYSVSREKKESFPLTVTSAQKNPTAFYLCASSISRTSGTHSYNEQFFGPGTRLTVL.

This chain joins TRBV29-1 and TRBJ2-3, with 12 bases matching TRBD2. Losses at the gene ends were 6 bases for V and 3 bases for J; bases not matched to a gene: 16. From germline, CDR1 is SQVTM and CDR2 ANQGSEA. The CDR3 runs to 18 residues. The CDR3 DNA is TGCAGCGTGGCTGGAAAGACTAGCGGGAGACTAGGAACAGATACGCAGTATTTT. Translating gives CSVAGKTSGRLGTDTQYF.

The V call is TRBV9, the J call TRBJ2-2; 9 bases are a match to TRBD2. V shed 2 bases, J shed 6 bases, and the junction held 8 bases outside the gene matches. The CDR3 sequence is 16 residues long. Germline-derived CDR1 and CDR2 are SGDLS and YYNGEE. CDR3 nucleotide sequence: TGTGCCAGCAGCGTTTTAGCGGGAGTCCCGGCCGGGGAGCTGTTTTTT. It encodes CASSVLAGVPAGELFF.

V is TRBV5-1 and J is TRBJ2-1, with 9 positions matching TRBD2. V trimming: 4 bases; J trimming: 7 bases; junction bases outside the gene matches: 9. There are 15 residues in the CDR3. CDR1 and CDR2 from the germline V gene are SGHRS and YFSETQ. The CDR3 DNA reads TGCGCCAGCAGCCAGACTAGCGGCACTATGAATGAGCAGTTCTTC. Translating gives CASSQTSGTMNEQFF.

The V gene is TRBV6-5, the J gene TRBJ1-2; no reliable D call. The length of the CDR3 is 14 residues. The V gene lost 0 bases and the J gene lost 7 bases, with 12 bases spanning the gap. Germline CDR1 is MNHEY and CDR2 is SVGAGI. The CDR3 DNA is TGTGCCAGCAGTTACTCTCATCCCAGAGGTGGCTACACCTTC. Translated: CASSYSHPRGGYTF.

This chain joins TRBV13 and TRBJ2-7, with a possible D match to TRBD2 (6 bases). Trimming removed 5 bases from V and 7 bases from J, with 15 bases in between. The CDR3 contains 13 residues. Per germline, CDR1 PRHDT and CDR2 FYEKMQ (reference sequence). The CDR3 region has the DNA TGTGCCAGCAGCCTGAGACTAGAAGGTGAGCAGTACTTC. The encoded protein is CASSLRLEGEQYF.

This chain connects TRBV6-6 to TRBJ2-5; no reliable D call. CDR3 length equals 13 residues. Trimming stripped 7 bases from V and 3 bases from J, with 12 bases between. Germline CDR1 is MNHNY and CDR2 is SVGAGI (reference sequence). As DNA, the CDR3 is TGTGCCAGCACTCAGATTGAGGAAGAGACCCAGTACTTC. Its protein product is CASTQIEEETQYF.

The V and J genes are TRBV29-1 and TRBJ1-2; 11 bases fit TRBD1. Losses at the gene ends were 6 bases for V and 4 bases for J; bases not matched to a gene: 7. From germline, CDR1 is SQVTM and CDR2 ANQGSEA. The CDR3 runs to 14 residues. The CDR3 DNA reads TGCAGCGTCGTCGGACAGGGGGCCGCCTATGGCTACACCTTC. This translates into CSVVGQGAAYGYTF.

DNA for the CDR3: TGTGCCAGCAGCACCGGGGTGGGGGCGGACACCATATATTTT. Its protein is CASSTGVGADTIYF. The chain carries TRBV28 and TRBJ1-3; TRBD1 might be the D (6 bases). Between the trimmed V and J ends, which lost 6 bases and 8 bases, there was a span of 17 bases. The CDR3 runs to 14 residues. Germline assignment: CDR1 MDHEN and CDR2 SYDVKM.

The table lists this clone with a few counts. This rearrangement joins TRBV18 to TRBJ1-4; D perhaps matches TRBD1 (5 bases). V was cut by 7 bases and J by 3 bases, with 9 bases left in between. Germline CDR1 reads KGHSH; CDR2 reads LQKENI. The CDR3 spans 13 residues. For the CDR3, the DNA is TGTGCCAGCTTAGGACAAGCTAATGAAAAACTGTTTTTT. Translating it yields CASLGQANEKLFF.